The subject of this entry is one T cell receptor beta chain. Profiled with immunoSEQ multiplex PCR; TCRdb holds only in-frame clones, not every one. The sample contains some 100,000 clones, about nine tenths of which appear only once. This sample was included in a study of control samples from healthy donors and cancer patients. Sequencing was carried out using blood. The origin of this receptor is a human donor in good health. The donor label of this sample is uncertain.

DNA for the CDR3: TGCAGTGCTAGTGTGGACAGGTGGGACGAGCAGTACTTC. Its translation is CSASVDRWDEQYF. The gene calls are TRBV20-1 and TRBJ2-7; 7 positions agree with TRBD1. The V segment lost 3 bases and the J segment 5 bases; nucleotides outside the gene matches: 7. The CDR3 has 13 amino acids. CDR1 is DFQATT, CDR2 SNEGSKA, per germline (reference sequence).